The 6 T cell receptor beta chains presented below share a single source sample, sequenced in a study of Ad26.COV2.S vaccination and SARS-CoV-2 variants. Some clones are missing from TCRdb's copy, which holds only in-frame ones; the method was immunoSEQ multiplex PCR. This sample has about 39,000 clones; approximately 83% occur once, and the top ten carry around half. This specimen was peripheral blood, taken after recovery from COVID-19. The receptors shown here come from a human donor who had recovered from COVID-19.

This chain uses TRBV7-9 with TRBJ2-4; D gene uncertain. The V end lost 2 bases, the J end lost 13 bases, and 12 bases lay between the germline ends. Germline V lookup: CDR1 SEHNR, CDR2 FQNEAQ (reference sequence). The CDR3 runs to 12 residues. This CDR3 is CASSLSTARQYF. The CDR3 bases are TGTGCCAGCAGCTTATCAACCGCGAGACAGTACTTC. The full variable domain, rest sourced from reference TRBV7-9 and TRBJ2-4, is DTGVSQNPRHKITKRGQNVTFRCDPISEHNRLYWYRQTLGQGPEFLTYFQNEAQLEKSRLLSDRFSAERPKGSFSTLEIQRTEQGDSAMYLCASSLSTARQYFGAGTRLSVL.

The chain employs TRBV20-1 and TRBJ1-6, with D possibly being TRBD1 (6 bases). Trimming stripped 3 bases from V and 0 bases from J, with 12 bases between. CDR3 length equals 16 residues. Germline V gives CDR1 DFQATT, CDR2 SNEGSKA (reference sequence). DNA for the CDR3: TGCAGTGCTAGTCCGACAGGTAGCTCCTATAATTCACCCCTCCACTTT. It encodes CSASPTGSSYNSPLHF.

V gene TRBV28 combines with J gene TRBJ2-3; 12 nucleotides agree with TRBD2. J lost 4 bases, V lost 4 bases, and 6 bases had no gene match. Germline V lookup: CDR1 MDHEN, CDR2 SYDVKM. The CDR3 spans 16 residues. The CDR3 region is CASSSPRTSGADTQYF. In DNA form, the CDR3 reads TGTGCCAGCAGTTCTCCCCGGACTAGCGGGGCAGATACGCAGTATTTT.

This rearrangement joins TRBV6-5 to TRBJ2-3; no definite D call. Trimming removed 2 bases at V and 3 bases at J, with 12 bases between. CDR1 and CDR2 (germline): MNHEY, SVGAGI. This CDR3 spans 15 amino acids. The CDR3 DNA reads TGTGCCAGCAGTTACAGGCCCTACGGTACAGATACGCAGTATTTT. Translating it yields CASSYRPYGTDTQYF.

In its sample, this clone was seen a few times. The rearrangement joins TRBV2 to TRBJ2-7; 7 bases map to TRBD2. Unmatched junction bases numbered 6, after V lost 5 bases and J lost 2 bases. CDR3 size: 14 residues. Germline-derived CDR1 and CDR2 are SNHLY and FYNNEI. The CDR3 sequence: CASSRSSGPYEQYF. The CDR3 coding sequence is TGTGCCAGCAGTAGGTCTAGCGGTCCCTACGAGCAGTACTTC.

The V call is TRBV9, the J call TRBJ1-4; D not resolved. CDR3 size: 14 residues. Trimming shortened V by 0 bases and J by 8 bases, and 11 bases separated the two germline ends. Germline V lookup: CDR1 SGDLS, CDR2 YYNGEE. The CDR3 DNA follows: TGTGCCAGCAGCGTAGGGGGTCGCGGGGAAAAACTGTTTTTT. Amino acid sequence: CASSVGGRGEKLFF.